This T cell receptor beta chain was sequenced in a study of blood T cell repertoires in COVID-19. Overall study context: The United States, Italy and Spain provided the acute and convalescent COVID-19 samples. The analysed material was cDNA or gDNA that came from T cells, B-cell-depleted T cells, or PBMCs.

In assigning cohorts, the study relied on participant-reported clinical history. In the original processing: Estimates of nucleated cell counts were drawn from the amplification of reference gene primers. The method was immunoSEQ multiplex PCR; TCRdb's version includes in-frame clones alone and lacks a portion of them. V and J calls and clone size are those listed in that table; D and trimming were worked out from the DNA. The profile shows about 270,000 clones, more than 80% of them singletons. The V segment lost 3 bases and the J segment 3 bases; nucleotides outside the gene matches: 13. The V gene's germline CDR1 is GTSNPN and CDR2 SVGIG (reference sequence). The CDR3 has 17 residues.

V gene TRBV30 combines with J gene TRBJ2-3; 9 bases are a match to TRBD2. Source material: PBMCs or T cells enriched from blood (not recorded which). The TCR originated in a woman aged 25 to 39 with acute COVID-19. This chain's CDR3 is CAWRGVSGSFSTDTQYF. Written as DNA, the CDR3 is TGTGCCTGGAGAGGGGTTAGCGGGAGTTTCAGTACAGATACGCAGTATTTT.